One and the same sample provided the 18 T cell receptor beta chains below, sequenced in a study of blood T cell repertoires in COVID-19. Some clones are missing from TCRdb's copy, which holds only in-frame ones; the method was immunoSEQ multiplex PCR. This sample has roughly 220,000 clones, with around four fifths found just once. The sequencing sample was made of peripheral blood. The receptor source for this set is a man aged 25-40 years with active or convalescent COVID-19.

This rearrangement joins TRBV30 to TRBJ2-3; TRBD1 is a possible D gene (6 bases). Trimming took off 5 bases at V and 8 bases at J, with 20 bases between the two ends. The CDR3 contains 14 residues. The germline V gene encodes CDR1 GTSNPN and CDR2 SVGIG (reference sequence). CDR3: CAWAAPTGRGTQYF. DNA of the CDR3: TGTGCCTGGGCGGCCCCGACAGGTCGAGGTACGCAGTATTTT.

This sequence joins TRBV27 and TRBJ1-1; 8 bases match TRBD1. The germline V gene has CDR1 MNHEY and CDR2 SMNVEV (reference sequence). The V and J ends lost 3 bases and 9 bases, in that order; junction bases with no gene match: 6. This CDR3 is built from 13 residues. The CDR3 sequence is CASSFQGASKAFF. CDR3 in DNA: TGTGCCAGCAGTTTTCAGGGGGCGAGTAAAGCTTTCTTT.

The rearrangement links TRBV2 to TRBJ2-7; TRBD2 aligns across 9 bases. Trimming cost V 7 bases and J 4 bases; bases outside gene matches: 8. Germline CDR1 SNHLY, CDR2 FYNNEI. CDR3 length: 14 amino acids. The CDR3 nucleotides read TGTGCCAGCATGGTGGCGGGAGGGCCTTACGAGCAGTACTTC. It is translated as CASMVAGGPYEQYF.

V usage is TRBV29-1 and J usage is TRBJ1-3; 7 bases map to TRBD1. Germline trimming cut 5 bases from V and 0 bases from J; bases unmatched to any gene: 7. Germline CDR1 is SQVTM and CDR2 is ANQGSEA. The CDR3 spans 15 residues. CDR3 DNA: TGCAGCGTTCCTCTGGGACAGTACTCTGGAAACACCATATATTTT. It specifies CSVPLGQYSGNTIYF. The whole variable domain, filled in from reference TRBV29-1 and TRBJ1-3, reads SAVISQKPSRDICQRGTSLTIQCQVDSQVTMMFWYRQQPGQSLTLIATANQGSEATYESGFVIDKFPISRPNLTFSTLTVSNMSPEDSSIYLCSVPLGQYSGNTIYFGEGSWLTVV.

The V and J genes are TRBV10-3 and TRBJ2-3; perhaps TRBD2 as D (5 bases). This CDR3 is 16 amino acids long. Looked up from germline, CDR1 is ENHRY and CDR2 is SYGVKD. Trimming cost V 4 bases and J 2 bases, with 16 bases left between them. DNA for the CDR3: TGTGCCATCAGTGGAGTAAAGGGAGCCCACACAGATACGCAGTATTTT. Residues: CAISGVKGAHTDTQYF.

This rearrangement joins TRBV2 to TRBJ2-5, with D unclear. CDR1 is SNHLY and CDR2 is FYNNEI in the germline V gene. The CDR3 has 12 amino acids. Trimming stripped 4 bases from V and 2 bases from J, with 5 bases between. CDR3 coding DNA: TGTGCCAGCAGTGGCAGACAAGAGACCCAGTACTTC. This translates into CASSGRQETQYF.

The CDR3 loop reads CASSLGSGSNQPQHF. As DNA, the CDR3 is TGCGCCAGCAGCTTGGGGTCAGGCAGCAATCAGCCCCAGCATTTT. The rearrangement links TRBV5-1 to TRBJ1-5; D unresolved. V was shortened by 0 bases and J by 1 base, with 8 bases between the two germline ends. The germline V gene encodes CDR1 SGHRS and CDR2 YFSETQ. This CDR3 is 15 amino acids long.

This clone showed up just once. The chain has TRBV27 and TRBJ2-1; the match to TRBD2 covers 13 bases. There are 17 residues in the CDR3. Germline values: CDR1 MNHEY, CDR2 SMNVEV (reference sequence). The V segment lost 7 bases and the J segment 10 bases; nucleotides outside the gene matches: 16. CDR3 bases: TGTGCCAGCAACTCTCTAGGACTAGCGGGGGTTTCCGGGGAGCAGTTCTTC. This gives the protein CASNSLGLAGVSGEQFF.

The rearrangement links TRBV6-6 to TRBJ1-4; D unresolved. CDR3 length equals 13 residues. V was pared by 6 bases and J by 7 bases, with 12 bases between. Germline CDR1 is MNHNY and CDR2 is SVGAGI (reference sequence). The chain's CDR3 is CASRRDRGEKLFF. The CDR3 nucleotides read TGTGCCAGCAGACGCGATCGGGGTGAAAAACTGTTTTTT.

The chain couples TRBV18 to TRBJ2-1; TRBD2 aligns across 8 bases. The V and J ends lost 0 bases and 1 base, in that order; junction bases with no gene match: 5. CDR1 and CDR2 (germline): KGHSH, LQKENI. CDR3 length equals 17 residues. For the CDR3, the DNA is TGTGCCAGCTCACCACCACCTAGCGGGCCGTCCTACAATGAGCAGTTCTTC. Translating it yields CASSPPPSGPSYNEQFF.

V gene TRBV10-2 combines with J gene TRBJ1-2, with D perhaps TRBD1 (6 bases). V was clipped by 5 bases and J by 2 bases, with 15 bases between them. Germline values: CDR1 WSHSY, CDR2 SAAADI. This CDR3 region has 15 residues. This chain's CDR3 is CASSIGQPLNYGYTF. CDR3 bases: TGCGCCAGCAGTATCGGACAGCCCTTGAACTATGGCTACACCTTC.

This clone appeared a single time. The CDR3 here is CASSYLGQGGYTF. CDR3 DNA sequence: TGTGCCAGCAGTTACTTGGGACAGGGCGGCTACACCTTC. The gene calls are TRBV6-6 and TRBJ1-2; 9 bases map to TRBD1. V dropped 1 base and J dropped 8; count of bases not matched to a gene: 2. CDR1 and CDR2 (germline): MNHNY, SVGAGI (reference sequence). There are 13 residues in the CDR3.

This chain joins TRBV4-3 and TRBJ1-2; TRBD1 agrees at 11 bases. The V gene end was trimmed by 4 bases and the J gene end by 7 bases; junction bases not matched to a gene: 5. Germline lookup yields CDR1 LGHNA and CDR2 YSLEER. This CDR3 is 14 amino acids long. CDR3: CASSRGTGGGGYTF. DNA of the CDR3: TGCGCCAGCAGCCGAGGGACAGGGGGAGGTGGCTACACCTTC.

V and J are TRBV19 and TRBJ2-1; 7 bases agree with TRBD2. CDR3 size: 14 residues. The V and J ends lost 7 bases and 9 bases, in that order; junction bases with no gene match: 12. Germline CDR1 and CDR2: LNHDA and SQIVND (reference sequence). As DNA, the CDR3 is TGTGCCAGTACCCTGGGTAGCGGGTTCGGTGAGCAGTTCTTC. This translates into CASTLGSGFGEQFF.

The CDR3 bases are TGTGCCAGCAGTATTCGGGCCGGGGAGCTGTTTTTT. This sequence encodes CASSIRAGELFF. The rearrangement joins TRBV28 to TRBJ2-2; no clear D. Germline CDR1 is MDHEN and CDR2 is SYDVKM. The CDR3 covers 12 residues. V lost 5 bases and J 6 bases, leaving 7 bases between the germline ends. Together with reference TRBV28 and TRBJ2-2, the CDR3 gives the full variable domain: DVKVTQSSRYLVKRTGEKVFLECVQDMDHENMFWYRQDPGLGLRLIYFSYDVKMKEKGDIPEGYSVSREKKERFSLILESASTNQTSMYLCASSIRAGELFFGEGSRLTVL.

The chain links TRBV20-1 to TRBJ2-7, with 10 nucleotides matching TRBD2. Per the germline V gene, CDR1 is DFQATT and CDR2 is SNEGSKA (reference sequence). The CDR3 spans 13 residues. V was clipped by 3 bases and J by 2 bases; unmatched bases: 1. CDR3 sequence (DNA): TGCAGTGCTAGTGGGACTAGCGCCTACGAGCAGTACTTC. Its translation: CSASGTSAYEQYF.

The chain uses TRBV19 and TRBJ2-2; D not certain. CDR1 and CDR2 from the germline V gene are LNHDA and SQIVND (reference sequence). Deletions cut 6 bases from V and 3 bases from J, with 11 bases between. The CDR3 runs 14 residues. CDR3 amino acids: CASRKQTDTGELFF. The CDR3 bases are TGTGCCAGTAGGAAGCAGACTGACACCGGGGAGCTGTTTTTT.

The chain combines TRBV9 with TRBJ2-3; D is undetermined. V lost 4 bases to trimming and J lost 6 bases, with 9 bases between them. The CDR3 runs 12 residues. Looked up from germline, CDR1 is SGDLS and CDR2 is YYNGEE. CDR3 protein: CASSPSGDTQYF. CDR3 in DNA: TGTGCCAGCAGCCCCTCAGGTGATACGCAGTATTTT.